This T cell receptor (beta chain) was captured in a study of PD-L1 blockade in urothelial cancer. Stated time point: pretreatment peripheral blood. Germline assignment: CDR1 SGHAT and CDR2 FQNNGV. V gave up 5 bases and J gave up 1 base, with 6 bases separating them. CDR3 length equals 12 residues. This clone was counted once. The repertoire was sequenced with immunoSEQ multiplex PCR; TCRdb's copy has only in-frame clones and lacks some. The table lists 55,000 to 85,000 clones, about four fifths of them singletons. The V gene is TRBV11-2, the J gene TRBJ2-7, with D unclear. This clonotype was sampled from a woman in her seventies with urothelial cancer. The material was PBMCs, obtained around atezolizumab (anti-PD-L1) treatment. The CDR3 nucleotides are TGTGCCAGCAGCCACGGGTCCTACGAGCAGTACTTC. Translation gives CASSHGSYEQYF.